Below are 12 T cell receptor beta chains sequenced from a single sample in a study of blood T cell repertoires in COVID-19. This table comes from immunoSEQ multiplex PCR, and its TCRdb copy is limited to in-frame clones, with some not included. Among around 72,000 clones, roughly 80% were seen once, and the ten largest hold 18%. The source material was peripheral blood. All receptors derive from a woman aged 80 or older with acute or convalescent COVID-19.

This clone was seen ten or more times. This chain uses TRBV6-4 with TRBJ1-2; D call uncertain. Germline CDR1 and CDR2: MRHNA and SNTAGT. V lost 6 bases and J 4 bases, leaving 15 bases between the germline ends. There are 14 residues in the CDR3. CDR3 loop: CASSPGGSTYGYTF. CDR3 sequence (DNA): TGTGCCAGCAGCCCCGGCGGGTCGACCTATGGCTACACCTTC.

The rearrangement links TRBV6-1 to TRBJ1-5; perhaps TRBD1 as D (6 bases). Trimming pared 2 bases from V and 6 bases from J, leaving 11 bases between. Germline V gene sequence: CDR1 MNHNS, CDR2 SASEGT. The CDR3 consists of 14 residues. The CDR3 here is CASSERGIAQPQHF. In DNA, the CDR3 is TGTGCCAGCAGTGAAAGGGGGATCGCTCAGCCCCAGCATTTT.

The chain has TRBV27 and TRBJ1-2; 9 bases are a match to TRBD1. CDR1 and CDR2 (germline): MNHEY, SMNVEV (reference sequence). V shed 7 bases, J shed 8 bases, and the junction held 8 bases outside the gene matches. The CDR3 runs 13 residues. Here the CDR3 reads CASKRGTGSGYTF. CDR3 sequence (DNA): TGTGCCAGCAAACGAGGGACAGGGAGCGGCTACACCTTC.

This clone has just one count. The chain joins TRBV10-2 to TRBJ2-2; weak D call: TRBD1 (5 bases). The CDR3 is 14 residues long. From germline, CDR1 is WSHSY and CDR2 SAAADI. V shed 10 bases and J shed 1 base, with 13 bases lying between them. CDR3 amino acids: CAMGSQGNTGELFF. The DNA for the CDR3 is TGCGCCATGGGCTCCCAGGGGAACACCGGGGAGCTGTTTTTT.

V usage is TRBV14 and J usage is TRBJ1-2; D unclear. Germline CDR1 is SGHDN and CDR2 is FVKESK. V was shortened by 0 bases and J by 6 bases, with 20 bases between the two germline ends. The CDR3 is 17 amino acids. CDR3 residues: CASSQDLGPVSGDGYTF. The CDR3 DNA reads as TGTGCCAGCAGCCAAGACCTCGGGCCCGTTTCCGGGGATGGCTACACCTTC. The full variable domain, its missing parts supplied by reference TRBV14 and TRBJ1-2, is EAGVTQFPSHSVIEKGQTVTLRCDPISGHDNLYWYRRVMGKEIKFLLHFVKESKQDESGMPNNRFLAERTGGTYSTLKVQPAELEDSGVYFCASSQDLGPVSGDGYTFGSGTRLTVV.

The CDR3 DNA is TGTGCCAGCAGCGATGACTGGGACAATGAGCAGTTCTTC. Protein: CASSDDWDNEQFF. The V and J genes are TRBV2 and TRBJ2-1; unclear D gene. V was clipped by 6 bases and J by 5 bases, with 11 bases between them. This CDR3 is built from 13 residues. CDR1 SNHLY and CDR2 FYNNEI come from the germline V gene.

The rearrangement links TRBV15 to TRBJ2-5, with 8 bases aligning to TRBD1. The CDR3 is 16 amino acids. The V gene end was trimmed by 1 base and the J gene end by 5 bases; junction bases not matched to a gene: 9. Looked up from germline, CDR1 is LNHNV and CDR2 is YYDKDF (reference sequence). The CDR3 DNA reads TGTGCCACCAGCAGAGGCTCAGGGGGCCGGGGGGAGACCCAGTACTTC. This gives the protein CATSRGSGGRGETQYF. Filled out from reference TRBV15 and TRBJ2-5, the complete variable domain reads DAMVIQNPRYQVTQFGKPVTLSCSQTLNHNVMYWYQQKSSQAPKLLFHYYDKDFNNEADTPDNFQSRRPNTSFCFLDIRSPGLGDTAMYLCATSRGSGGRGETQYFGPGTRLLVL.

The chain joins TRBV24-1 to TRBJ2-3, with 7 bases identical to TRBD1. Trimming removed 6 bases from V and 1 base from J; junction bases left unmatched: 3. The germline V gene has CDR1 KGHDR and CDR2 SFDVKD. This CDR3 comprises 14 residues. The CDR3 loop is CATSRDSGTDTQYF. As DNA, the CDR3 is TGTGCCACCAGTCGGGACAGTGGCACAGATACGCAGTATTTT.

Concerning this clone: Other nucleotide sequences in the sample specify the same CDR3. This chain joins TRBV5-1 and TRBJ1-4, with a possible D match to TRBD1 (5 bases). The germline CDR1 and CDR2 sequences are SGHRS and YFSETQ. The CDR3 sequence is 14 residues long. V lost 2 bases, J lost 3 bases, and 8 bases lay in between. The CDR3 region is CASSFGGSNEKLFF. The CDR3, as DNA: TGCGCCAGCAGCTTCGGGGGATCTAATGAAAAACTGTTTTTT.

V and J are TRBV14 and TRBJ1-1, with a tentative D call TRBD1 (6 bases). Germline assignment: CDR1 SGHDN and CDR2 FVKESK. The CDR3 has 15 residues. V lost 2 bases and J lost 1, with 11 bases in between. The CDR3 reads CASSQLTGSNTEAFF. CDR3 DNA: TGTGCCAGCAGCCAATTAACAGGGTCGAACACTGAAGCTTTCTTT.

The chain couples TRBV12-3 or TRBV12-4 to TRBJ1-4; D not certain. CDR3 size: 13 residues. V was clipped by 3 bases and J by 8 bases, with 10 bases between them. In DNA form, the CDR3 reads TGTGCCAGCAGTTTGAGGGATGGGGAAAAACTGTTTTTT. It specifies CASSLRDGEKLFF.

The gene calls are TRBV29-1 and TRBJ2-7; 7 nucleotides align to TRBD1. Germline CDR1 and CDR2: SQVTM and ANQGSEA. V lost 5 bases and J lost 3; bases outside the gene matches: 13. This CDR3 has 15 residues. CDR3 residues: CSVTVRTGSSYEQYF. CDR3 coding DNA: TGCAGCGTTACCGTCCGGACAGGCTCCAGCTACGAGCAGTACTTC.